Below, one TCR beta chain is given with its context. The target of this receptor is not known. Nothing much larger sits one base from this clone, and base qualities are not available. This record comes from a study of molecular identifiers for immune sequencing clone quantification (dated by TCRdb to between 2017 and 2018). Describing the broader study: In a replicate experiment, RNA from approximately 22,000 or 94,000 naive CD8 T cells was split into five aliquots, four of which were sequenced. This methods study benchmarked molecular-identifier clustering-based TCR repertoire sequencing (MIDCIRS) and TCR RNA copy counting, using CD8 T cells to do so. Summary of the overall study and its limitations: Clones above 20 RNA copies held over 97% of molecules in CMV-specific effector cells but under 1% in naive cells. When barcode sub-clustering was not used, chimeric consensus sequences inflated TCR diversity, with chimeras reaching as high as 47%. Modeling gave about 3 recovered TCR RNA copies per cell versus about ten by digital PCR, implying approximately 30% capture efficiency. Highly expanded clone sizes could be underestimated if identical TCR molecules share a barcode. Spiked-in Jurkat TCR RNA (about ten copies' worth), which is not part of the donor repertoire, was contained in the naive libraries. A single cell's worth of spiked-in Jurkat TCR RNA was reported detectable even among about a million naive CD8 T cells.

The library was built by means of PCR. The run used an Illumina HiSeq 4000. Preparation of bulk TCR libraries followed a previously described approach, with the TCR primers listed in Table S5. Purification of total RNA was performed with the Qiagen AllPrep DNA/RNA kit. Before analysis, reads from multiple sequencing runs of the same library were pooled. Regarding the original processing steps: Only reads with exact TCR constant sequence were kept, trimmed to 150 nt, and grouped by their 12-nt molecular barcodes. Reads within each barcode group were sub-clustered using a 15% Levenshtein threshold, and quality-weighted consensus sequences were constructed for each RNA molecule. Non-functional sequences were excluded, and lower-count sequences lying one edit away from another sequence were also excluded. Barcode sub-clusters with fewer than 20% of the maximum read count were removed, based on fitting two negative binomial distributions. In TCRdb, the public reads were trimmed at Q25 with fastp and aligned with MiXCR, with productive beta chains retained. Rows are unified per CDR3 protein, each entry keeping the most common DNA and genes. TCRdb, rather than the study authors, made the V and J calls. The sample has more than 300,000 distinct CDR3 sequences on record, 20% to 25% of them singletons. The ten most abundant clones make up approximately 0.85% of the sample.

Libraries of naive CD8 T cells were built from anywhere between roughly 17,000 and 1,100,000 sorted cells, with 10%, 30% or 50% of the purified RNA used. Naive CD8 T cells, defined as CD8+CD4-CCR7+CD45RA+, were FACS-sorted into RLT Plus buffer on a BD FACSAria II. Ten to eleven TCR copies' worth of Jurkat RNA were spiked into roughly 20,000-1,000,000 naive CD8 T cell samples to test detection sensitivity. CD8 T cells were enriched using RosetteSep CD8+ T Cell Enrichment Cocktail and Ficoll-Paque, and the enriched cells then underwent ACK red cell lysis. The sequenced material came from naive CD8+ T cells from blood, with Jurkat cell RNA spiked in. The sample's cell subset or site label, decoded: FACS-sorted CD8+CD4-CCR7+CD45RA+ naive T cells. This sequence originates from a human donor in good health. Some libraries in this study had Jurkat cell RNA spiked in.

The CDR3 sequence is CATSLGGMGQPQHF. The sequenced DNA: TGTGCCACCAGCCTGGGGGGTATGGGTCAGCCCCAGCATTTT. In this chain, TRBV24-1 is recombined with TRBJ1-5, with TRBD1 as a weak D call on 5 bases. The CDR3 numbers 14 residues from cysteine through phenylalanine. CDR3 DNA only is kept here, 42 bases in frame from base 1. V loses 7 bases, J loses 6 bases, and the germline ends lie 15 bases apart. CDR1 and CDR2, looked up from the germline V gene, are KGHDR and SFDVKD.